One and the same sample provided the 29 T cell receptor beta chains below, sequenced in a study of tumor-infiltrating lymphocytes in primary liver carcinoma. Co-extraction yielded RNA and DNA from around 18-30 mg of unsorted bulk tissue. Researchers generated TCR beta cDNA from around 0.55 ug of total RNA, relying on a constant-region primer. A slightly modified ARM-PCR protocol with three nested multiplex PCR rounds produced these TCR beta libraries. Investigators reported that the first two PCR rounds, at 10 cycles each, used TRBV1-TRBV30 forward primers with a C-beta reverse primer. MiXCR, run by TCRdb on the multiplex PCR reads, gives a single entry per CDR3 protein. The sample includes roughly 86,000 distinct CDR3 sequences, 55% to 75% of them seen just once. Sequenced sample: tumor-adjacent normal liver tissue. Receptors originate from a man aged 35-49 years with primary liver carcinoma and hepatitis B virus infection.

About this clonotype: Mismatch with germline at one junction end may stem from a read error. CDR3 coding DNA: TGTGCCAGCAGTTTAAACACTGAAACTTTCTTT. The encoded protein is CASSLNTETFF. J is TRBJ1-1 and V is TRBV13; D not certain. This CDR3 has 11 amino acids. CDR1 and CDR2 from the germline V gene are PRHDT and FYEKMQ (reference sequence).

This clonotype was recorded at least ten times. This chain links TRBV5-4 with TRBJ2-2, with D unclear. Germline loops: CDR1 SGHNT, CDR2 YYREEE (reference sequence). This CDR3 has 12 amino acids. V lost 2 bases and J 3 bases, leaving 2 bases between the germline ends. The CDR3 reads CASSFYTGELFF. The CDR3 coding sequence is TGTGCCAGCAGCTTCTACACCGGGGAGCTGTTTTTT.

V gene TRBV11-2 combines with J gene TRBJ2-7, with 8 positions matching TRBD2. Germline V CDR1 and CDR2: SGHAT, FQNNGV. The CDR3 covers 15 residues. Trimming cost V 8 bases and J 4 bases; bases outside gene matches: 13. CDR3: CASGSTRGGRYEQYF. Here the CDR3 DNA reads TGTGCCAGCGGCTCTACAAGGGGCGGGAGGTACGAGCAGTACTTC.

Worth noting for this clonotype: A much larger clonotype is one base distant, so this may be a read error. The rearrangement uses TRBV13 and TRBJ2-7; TRBD1 agrees at 7 bases. The CDR3 has 16 residues. Per germline, CDR1 PRHDT and CDR2 FYEKMQ (reference sequence). Here the CDR3 reads CVSSLMGAQGEFEQYF. As DNA, the CDR3 is TGTGTCAGCAGCTTGATGGGGGCGCAGGGGGAATTCGAGCAGTACTTC.

The V gene is TRBV11-2, the J gene TRBJ2-7, with D perhaps matching TRBD1 (6 bases). Germline V gives CDR1 SGHAT, CDR2 FQNNGV. The CDR3 contains 12 residues. The V and J ends lost 11 bases and 5 bases respectively, with 16 bases between them. The CDR3 protein is CAPGSGVHEQYF. The CDR3 DNA reads as TGTGCCCCAGGGTCAGGGGTTCACGAGCAGTACTTC. The whole variable domain, filled in from reference TRBV11-2 and TRBJ2-7, reads EAGVAQSPRYKIIEKRQSVAFWCNPISGHATLYWYQQILGQGPKLLIQFQNNGVVDDSQLPKDRFSAERLKGVDSTLKIQPAKLEDSAVYLCAPGSGVHEQYFGPGTRLTVT.

The rearrangement uses TRBV6-2 or TRBV6-3 and TRBJ2-3; 8 bases line up with TRBD2. Germline assignment: CDR1 MNHEY and CDR2 SVGEGT. The CDR3 runs 15 residues. The V and J ends lost 6 bases and 0 bases, in that order; junction bases with no gene match: 5. The CDR3 DNA follows: TGTGCCAGCAGCCCCAGGACTAGCAGCACAGATACGCAGTATTTT. Translated, it gives CASSPRTSSTDTQYF.

On this clonotype: Mismatch with germline at one junction end may stem from a read error. This chain's CDR3 is CASSSLRLAGGESQYF. CDR3 bases: TGTGCCAGCAGCTCCCTCCGACTAGCGGGAGGAGAGAGCCAGTACTTC. The chain employs TRBV7-2 and TRBJ2-5; 13 bases match TRBD2. Germline-derived CDR1 and CDR2 are SGHTA and FQGNSA. This CDR3 has 16 residues.

Comments on this clonotype: Since no conserved phenylalanine or tryptophan closes the CDR3, a read error is the likely cause. No DNA is shown, since the ends of the CDR3 on it are uncertain; the CDR3 is the one TCRdb lists. The V call is TRBV11-2, the J call TRBJ2-1; the D call of TRBD1 is as the table states it, not checked on the DNA. The CDR3 comprises 16 residues, both ends counted. Germline values: CDR1 SGHAT, CDR2 FQNNGV. The CDR3 here is CASSSPGGGPYNEQLL.

About this clonotype: At one end the junction does not follow the germline gene, possibly because of a read error. V usage is TRBV11-2 and J usage is TRBJ2-3; D not resolved. Germline V CDR1 and CDR2: SGHAT, FQNNGV. The CDR3 is 13 amino acids. The CDR3, as DNA: TGTGTCAGCAGCTTAGGGTGTGGAGATACGCAGTATTTT. Protein: CVSSLGCGDTQYF.

The count of this clonotype is one. This chain connects TRBV11-2 to TRBJ2-7, with D perhaps TRBD2 (6 bases). V lost 8 bases, J lost 1 base, and 18 bases lay in between. Looked up from germline, CDR1 is SGHAT and CDR2 is FQNNGV. The CDR3 sequence is 15 residues long. CDR3 nucleotide sequence: TGTGCCAGCGGCCCGTGGGGACTCCTATCCTACGAGCAGTACTTC. Translation gives CASGPWGLLSYEQYF. Full variable domain (outside the CDR3, taken from reference TRBV11-2 and TRBJ2-7): EAGVAQSPRYKIIEKRQSVAFWCNPISGHATLYWYQQILGQGPKLLIQFQNNGVVDDSQLPKDRFSAERLKGVDSTLKIQPAKLEDSAVYLCASGPWGLLSYEQYFGPGTRLTVT.

V is TRBV2 and J is TRBJ1-5; 7 bases agree with TRBD1. CDR1 SNHLY and CDR2 FYNNEI come from the germline V gene. CDR3 length: 15 amino acids. Trimming removed 6 bases from V and 0 bases from J; junction bases left unmatched: 5. As DNA, the CDR3 is TGTGCCAGCAGCGACAGGGCATATAGCAATCAGCCCCAGCATTTT. It specifies CASSDRAYSNQPQHF. The whole variable domain, filled in from reference TRBV2 and TRBJ1-5, reads EPEVTQTPSHQVTQMGQEVILRCVPISNHLYFYWYRQILGQKVEFLVSFYNNEISEKSEIFDDQFSVERPDGSNFTLKIRSTKLEDSAMYFCASSDRAYSNQPQHFGDGTRLSIL.

This clonotype showed up just once. One junction end does not reproduce the germline sequence, and a read error may be involved. CDR3 residues: CCVDSTGAEKLFF. As DNA, the CDR3 is TGCTGCGTTGATTCGACGGGGGCTGAAAAACTGTTTTTT. The J gene is TRBJ1-4, the V gene TRBV29-1; a possible D gene is TRBD1 (6 bases). The germline gives CDR1 SQVTM, CDR2 ANQGSEA. The CDR3 has 13 residues.

To note about this clonotype: A single base separates this from a much larger clone, so it may be a read error. The chain carries TRBV12-3 or TRBV12-4 and TRBJ2-7; 8 bases are shared with TRBD1. The CDR3 contains 15 residues. Here the CDR3 DNA reads TGTGCCAGCAGCCGTACAGGGGGGTTGTCCTACAAGCAGTACTTC. It is translated as CASSRTGGLSYKQYF.

Comment on this clonotype: The junction departs from the called germline gene at one end, perhaps through a read error. The chain combines TRBV29-1 with TRBJ2-2; maybe TRBD2 (5 bases). Looked up from germline, CDR1 is SQVTM and CDR2 is ANQGSEA. The CDR3 has 12 residues. The CDR3 spells CSVATNTGKLFF. The DNA for the CDR3 is TGCAGCGTTGCTACGAACACCGGGAAGCTGTTTTTT.

With respect to this clonotype: Sequence at one end of the junction differs from germline and may be a read error. The V gene is TRBV11-2, the J gene TRBJ2-7, with D perhaps TRBD2 (6 bases). The CDR3 length is 15 residues. From germline, CDR1 is SGHAT and CDR2 FQNNGV. The CDR3 region is CAGSWQGGLGYEQYF. CDR3 nucleotides: TGTGCCGGCAGCTGGCAGGGAGGACTGGGCTACGAGCAGTACTTC. Full variable domain (rest looked up from reference TRBV11-2 and TRBJ2-7): EAGVAQSPRYKIIEKRQSVAFWCNPISGHATLYWYQQILGQGPKLLIQFQNNGVVDDSQLPKDRFSAERLKGVDSTLKIQPAKLEDSAVYLCAGSWQGGLGYEQYFGPGTRLTVT.

This clonotype occurred a few times. CDR3 region: CASSPSDLTTQYF. The CDR3 DNA follows: TGTGCCAGCAGTCCCTCGGACCTTACTACGCAGTATTTT. V is TRBV2 and J is TRBJ2-3; no firm D call. The V and J ends lost 5 bases and 8 bases respectively, with 14 bases between them. The CDR3 runs 13 residues. Germline V gene lookup returns CDR1 SNHLY and CDR2 FYNNEI.

As to this clonotype: This sequence may be a read error, since a much larger clone differs from it by one base. The V and J genes are TRBV6-6 and TRBJ2-1; D is possibly TRBD2 (5 bases). V was cut by 1 base and J by 2 bases, with 12 bases left in between. CDR1 and CDR2 (germline): MNHNY, SVGAGI (reference sequence). The CDR3 is made up of 16 amino acids. The CDR3 sequence: CASSYFGNSPYNEQFF. For the CDR3, the DNA is TGTGCCAGCAGTTACTTCGGGAATTCCCCCTACAATGAGCAGTTCTTC.

This clonotype has a single count. A much larger clone differs by one base, so this may be a read error. The rearrangement joins TRBV5-4 to TRBJ2-4; 9 nucleotides line up with TRBD1. The CDR3 has 14 residues. The germline CDR1 and CDR2 sequences are SGHNT and YYREEE (reference sequence). The CDR3 here is CTSSSGQGQYIQYF. In DNA form, the CDR3 reads TGTACCAGCAGCTCGGGACAGGGCCAATACATTCAGTACTTC.

In regard to this clonotype: Germline and junction disagree at one end, which may indicate a read error. The chain recombines TRBV11-2 with TRBJ1-6; TRBD1 might be the D (6 bases). This CDR3 comprises 16 residues. From germline, CDR1 is SGHAT and CDR2 FQNNGV. The CDR3 sequence is CVSSSRRGTTNSPLHF. The CDR3 DNA reads TGTGTCAGCAGCTCAAGGAGGGGGACCACTAATTCGCCCCTCCACTTT.

Concerning this clonotype itself: A much more abundant neighbour one base away suggests this may be a read error. The chain links TRBV12-3 or TRBV12-4 to TRBJ2-7; TRBD1 matches at 7 bases. This CDR3 region has 11 residues. In DNA form, the CDR3 reads TGTACCCTCAGAAGGGGGCCCGAGCAGTACTTC. It is translated as CTLRRGPEQYF.

On this clonotype itself: The final CDR3 position lacks the conserved phenylalanine or tryptophan, pointing to a likely read error. The chain uses TRBV11-2 and TRBJ2-3; D uncertain. The CDR3 totals 14 residues. From germline, CDR1 is SGHAT and CDR2 FQNNGV. The CDR3, as DNA: TGTGACAGCAGCTTCGTAGGTAACTCAGATACGCAGTATTCT. Translating it yields CDSSFVGNSDTQYS.

As to this clonotype: The missing conserved phenylalanine or tryptophan at the end of this CDR3 makes a read error likely. The rearrangement joins TRBV4-2 to TRBJ1-2; D gene unclear. Trimming shortened V by 1 base and J by 7 bases, and 7 bases separated the two germline ends. The CDR3 has 12 amino acids. The V gene's germline CDR1 is LGHNA and CDR2 YNFKEQ. Here the CDR3 DNA reads TGTGCCAGCAGCCAAGGGGCGGGTGGCTACACCATC. Translating gives CASSQGAGGYTI.

Comment on this clonotype: A much larger clone lies one base from this, so it may be a read error. The chain combines TRBV4-1 with TRBJ2-1; 7 bases line up with TRBD2. The germline gives CDR1 MGHRA, CDR2 YSYEKL. The CDR3 consists of 18 residues. The CDR3 DNA follows: TGCGCCAGCTGCCAACGGTTCAAATTAGGCGGGAGTTCCGCTGAGCAGTTCTTC. It specifies CASCQRFKLGGSSAEQFF.

Details on this clonotype: This likely comes from a read error, as the CDR3 has no conserved phenylalanine or tryptophan at its end. The V gene is TRBV6-1, the J gene TRBJ2-1, with 7 bases lining up with TRBD2. The germline V gene encodes CDR1 MNHNS and CDR2 SASEGT. The CDR3 is 14 amino acids. V lost 1 base and J lost 11; bases outside the gene matches: 8. CDR3 sequence reads: CASSEGGSGDKQFS. Written as DNA, the CDR3 is TGTGCCAGCAGTGAAGGGGGAAGCGGGGATAAGCAGTTCTCC.

Many counts were recorded for this clonotype. The J gene is TRBJ2-7, the V gene TRBV6-1, with 7 positions matching TRBD1. Trimming cost V 1 base and J 1 base; bases outside gene matches: 4. This CDR3 is built from 15 residues. Germline lookup yields CDR1 MNHNS and CDR2 SASEGT. The CDR3 here is CASSEETGASYEQYF. The CDR3 DNA is TGTGCCAGCAGTGAAGAAACAGGGGCTTCCTACGAGCAGTACTTC.

In the case of this clonotype: Given a much more abundant clone one base away, this may be a read error. The J gene is TRBJ2-3, the V gene TRBV29-1; 7 nucleotides match TRBD2. The length of the CDR3 is 13 residues. Germline CDR1 is SQVTM and CDR2 is ANQGSEA. V lost 1 base to trimming and J lost 5 bases; unmatched junction nucleotides: 3. CDR3 region: CSVEGRGRDTQYF. Here the CDR3 DNA reads TGCAGCGTTGAAGGTCGCGGGAGAGATACGCAGTATTTT.

This chain connects TRBV5-1 to TRBJ2-2, with 8 bases that match TRBD1. Trimming removed 4 bases from V and 4 bases from J; junction bases left unmatched: 6. The CDR3 spans 15 residues. Germline V gives CDR1 SGHRS, CDR2 YFSETQ. The CDR3 DNA follows: TGCGCCAGCAGCACCGGACAGGGATTCACCGGGGAGCTGTTTTTT. Translated: CASSTGQGFTGELFF.

This clonotype occurred once. This may arise from a read error, as a much more abundant clone is one base away. Since the CDR3 does not end with the conserved phenylalanine or tryptophan, this likely comes from a read error. The rearrangement links TRBV14 to TRBJ1-6, with D hard to call. Germline V lookup: CDR1 SGHDN, CDR2 FVKESK. Deletions cut 1 base from V and 9 bases from J, with 10 bases between. The CDR3 totals 14 residues. The CDR3 nucleotides read TGTGCCAGCAGCCAAGGGGAAACTGGTTCACCCCTCCACCTT. It codes for CASSQGETGSPLHL.

Concerning this clonotype: Germline is not matched at one junction end, which may reflect a read error. This chain joins TRBV11-2 and TRBJ2-1; 7 nucleotides align to TRBD1. The length of the CDR3 is 15 residues. Germline V gene lookup returns CDR1 SGHAT and CDR2 FQNNGV. The CDR3 loop reads CANSFDDRDFNVQFF. As DNA, the CDR3 is TGTGCCAACAGCTTCGATGACAGGGATTTCAATGTGCAGTTCTTC.